This T cell receptor (beta chain) originates from a study of neoadjuvant anti-PD-1 for oral cavity cancer. About the study: Before surgery, most patients got three to four biweekly 3 mg/kg nivolumab doses. Around day 43, patients without progression received a fourth nivolumab dose before surgery.

The V and J ends lost 0 bases and 4 bases respectively, with 15 bases between them. Germline V gene data show CDR1 as MRHNA and CDR2 as SNTAGT. This CDR3 is built from 16 residues. Patients had newly diagnosed, untreated stage II-IVA oral cavity squamous cell carcinoma. No culture or expansion preceded analysis of these blood cells. This clone rates as medium-sized (0.01 to 0.1%). The assay was immunoSEQ multiplex PCR, and TCRdb's table has in-frame clones only and misses some. The sample records 30,000 to 35,000 clones, approximately 87% being singletons. The receptor was derived from a person aged 40-85 years with oral cavity squamous cell carcinoma. This sequence joins TRBV6-4 and TRBJ1-2; D gene unclear. Sample: PBMCs, taken before nivolumab (anti-PD-1) treatment. The CDR3 coding sequence is TGTGCCAGCAGTGACTCGAATGAGATCGGGGTCTATGGCTACACCTTC. Its protein is CASSDSNEIGVYGYTF.